The T cell receptor beta chain described here comes from a study of cytomegalovirus exposure and HLA in healthy donors. Study-level results: The study dropped some indistinguishable V segments, TRBV6-2 and TRBV6-3 among them.

13 Jbeta primers and 60 Vbeta primers were used for the PCR. Profiled with immunoSEQ multiplex PCR; TCRdb holds only in-frame clones, not every one. The sample shows about 170,000 clones, over 75% of them seen only once. Comment on this clone: Its antigen remains unidentified.

Germline CDR1 is MNHEY and CDR2 is SMNVEV (reference sequence). Trimming at V came to 5 bases and at J to 2 bases, leaving 3 bases not matched to a gene. This CDR3 is 15 amino acids long. The chain couples TRBV27 to TRBJ2-2; 9 bases agree with TRBD2. This TCR came from a woman in her forties or fifties in good health and CMV-seropositive. The sequenced sample was PBMCs. CDR3 protein: CASSLRGGNTGELFF. The DNA of the CDR3 is TGTGCCAGCAGTCTGCGGGGGGGCAACACCGGGGAGCTGTTTTTT.